This TCR beta chain stems from a study of shared T cell receptors in the human thymus. The germline gives CDR1 SGHAT, CDR2 FQNNGV. This CDR3 has 14 amino acids. Trimming pared 5 bases from V and 2 bases from J, leaving 13 bases between. Some clones are missing from TCRdb's copy, which holds only in-frame ones; the method was immunoSEQ multiplex PCR. The sample includes some 660,000 clones, around 87% of them seen just once. The same specimen was also included in a second study, on human thymus T cells. As that study records: Related reports documented highly overlapping thymic repertoires among unrelated individuals.

The receptor was derived from a boy younger than two with a congenital heart defect. The V gene is TRBV11-2, the J gene TRBJ2-7; D is unclear. Sequencing was carried out using thymocytes. The CDR3 region has the DNA TGTGCCAGCAGCCCGGGTCCCCAAGCCTACGAGCAGTACTTC. Translation: CASSPGPQAYEQYF. The entire variable domain, with the rest obtained from reference TRBV11-2 and TRBJ2-7, is as follows: EAGVAQSPRYKIIEKRQSVAFWCNPISGHATLYWYQQILGQGPKLLIQFQNNGVVDDSQLPKDRFSAERLKGVDSTLKIQPAKLEDSAVYLCASSPGPQAYEQYFGPGTRLTVT.